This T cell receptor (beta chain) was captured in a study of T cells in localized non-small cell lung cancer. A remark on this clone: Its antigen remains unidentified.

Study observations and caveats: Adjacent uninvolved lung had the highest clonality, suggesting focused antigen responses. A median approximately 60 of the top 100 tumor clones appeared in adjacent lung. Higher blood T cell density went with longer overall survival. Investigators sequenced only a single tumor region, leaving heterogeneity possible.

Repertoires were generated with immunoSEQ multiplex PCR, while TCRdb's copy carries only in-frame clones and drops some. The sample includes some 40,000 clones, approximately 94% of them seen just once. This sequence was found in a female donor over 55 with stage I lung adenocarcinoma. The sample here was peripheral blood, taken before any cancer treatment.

The CDR3 nucleotides read TGTGCCAGCAGCTCCCAGACAGGGATCAATGAGCAGTTCTTC. Translating gives CASSSQTGINEQFF. The rearrangement links TRBV7-2 to TRBJ2-1; 7 bases are a match to TRBD1. V lost 4 bases to trimming and J lost 6 bases; unmatched junction nucleotides: 6. Looked up from germline, CDR1 is SGHTA and CDR2 is FQGNSA. This CDR3 has 14 residues.